Shown below are 14 T cell receptor beta chains from a single sample sequenced in a study of blood T cell repertoires in COVID-19 (dated by TCRdb to 2018 to 2021). Receptor libraries were prepared by the immunoSEQ multiplex PCR assay. Held by TCRdb, this immuneACCESS table contains in-frame sequences only and omits some clones. Under half of the omission traces to an unresolved V gene where checked; the cause of the rest is unknown. The sample table shows approximately 200,000 clones, and about 82% are seen once. The ten largest clonotypes hold over 5% of the sample. Source material: peripheral blood. The receptors shown here come from a woman in her 30s with acute or convalescent COVID-19.

This chain connects TRBV19 to TRBJ2-6; D gene unclear. Trimming took off 7 bases at V and 0 bases at J, with 10 bases between the two ends. Germline values: CDR1 LNHDA, CDR2 SQIVND (reference sequence). The CDR3 has 15 residues. CDR3 coding DNA: TGTGCCAGTAAAGTCCTTAGCTCTGGGGCCAACGTCCTGACTTTC. Amino acid sequence: CASKVLSSGANVLTF. Full variable domain (rest looked up from reference TRBV19 and TRBJ2-6): DGGITQSPKYLFRKEGQNVTLSCEQNLNHDAMYWYRQDPGQGLRLIYYSQIVNDFQKGDIAEGYSVSREKKESFPLTVTSAQKNPTAFYLCASKVLSSGANVLTFGAGSRLTVL.

The CDR3 reads CASSVNRQNTEAFF. Here the CDR3 DNA reads TGTGCCAGCAGTGTTAACAGGCAGAACACTGAAGCTTTCTTT. The rearrangement joins TRBV2 to TRBJ1-1, with D tentatively TRBD1 (5 bases). The germline CDR1 and CDR2 sequences are SNHLY and FYNNEI. V shed 4 bases and J shed 1 base, with 10 bases lying between them. The CDR3 extends over 14 amino acids.

J is TRBJ2-5 and V is TRBV2; 9 nucleotides match TRBD2. CDR3 length equals 13 residues. Trimming cost V 5 bases and J 5 bases; bases outside gene matches: 3. Germline V gene lookup returns CDR1 SNHLY and CDR2 FYNNEI. The CDR3 DNA is TGTGCCAGCAGTCGGACTAGCGTTGAGACCCAGTACTTC. Its translation is CASSRTSVETQYF.

This chain joins TRBV19 and TRBJ1-5; possible D gene TRBD1, 5 bases. Trimming took off 6 bases at V and 3 bases at J, with 18 bases between the two ends. This CDR3 is built from 16 residues. Germline V gives CDR1 LNHDA, CDR2 SQIVND (reference sequence). The CDR3 loop reads CASRSMGGPTNQPQHF. CDR3 nucleotides: TGTGCCAGTAGGTCAATGGGGGGACCCACCAATCAGCCCCAGCATTTT. Combining the CDR3 with reference TRBV19 and TRBJ1-5 gives the whole variable domain DGGITQSPKYLFRKEGQNVTLSCEQNLNHDAMYWYRQDPGQGLRLIYYSQIVNDFQKGDIAEGYSVSREKKESFPLTVTSAQKNPTAFYLCASRSMGGPTNQPQHFGDGTRLSIL.

This chain uses TRBV2 with TRBJ2-2; no definite D call. CDR1 SNHLY and CDR2 FYNNEI come from the germline V gene. Trimming took 8 bases from V and 1 from J, leaving 8 bases between them. This CDR3 is built from 13 residues. The CDR3 DNA sequence: TGTGCCAGCCAGATACAGAACACCGGGGAGCTGTTTTTT. The encoded protein is CASQIQNTGELFF. Using reference TRBV2 and TRBJ2-2 for the parts outside the CDR3, the full variable domain is EPEVTQTPSHQVTQMGQEVILRCVPISNHLYFYWYRQILGQKVEFLVSFYNNEISEKSEIFDDQFSVERPDGSNFTLKIRSTKLEDSAMYFCASQIQNTGELFFGEGSRLTVL.

CDR3 nucleotide sequence: TGTGCCAGTACCTCTCGTACAGGGGGGGATTTCCACGAGCAGTACTTC. Protein: CASTSRTGGDFHEQYF. This sequence joins TRBV19 and TRBJ2-7; possible D gene TRBD1, 8 bases. Germline values: CDR1 LNHDA, CDR2 SQIVND (reference sequence). V lost 7 bases and J 5 bases, leaving 24 bases between the germline ends. This CDR3 region has 16 residues.

The chain uses TRBV7-2 and TRBJ2-5; 8 bases line up with TRBD1. CDR3 size: 18 residues. Unmatched junction bases numbered 14, after V lost 1 base and J lost 4 bases. The germline V gene encodes CDR1 SGHTA and CDR2 FQGNSA. The CDR3 reads CASSLVRQGPRTGETQYF. CDR3 nucleotide sequence: TGTGCCAGCAGCTTAGTTCGACAGGGGCCCCGGACAGGAGAGACCCAGTACTTC.

This chain links TRBV5-6 with TRBJ2-5, with D possibly matching TRBD2 (6 bases). The CDR3 consists of 15 residues. Trimming took 3 bases from V and 4 from J, leaving 16 bases between them. CDR1 and CDR2 (germline): SGHDT, YYEEEE. CDR3 residues: CASSSGVRIRETQYF. DNA for the CDR3: TGTGCCAGCAGCTCGGGAGTGAGGATTAGAGAGACCCAGTACTTC.

The chain couples TRBV7-2 to TRBJ1-2, with a possible D match to TRBD1 (6 bases). This CDR3 has 15 residues. Between the trimmed V and J ends, which lost 4 bases and 8 bases, there was a span of 20 bases. The germline V gene has CDR1 SGHTA and CDR2 FQGNSA. CDR3 sequence (DNA): TGTGCCAGCAGCTACAATTTCGGACAGCCACGGGGCTACACCTTC. As protein: CASSYNFGQPRGYTF.

V is TRBV28 and J is TRBJ1-2; TRBD1 matches 7 bases. CDR1 is MDHEN and CDR2 is SYDVKM in the germline V gene. With 7 bases clipped from V and 3 bases from J, the junction kept 11 bases outside the gene matches. This CDR3 is built from 15 residues. The CDR3 nucleotides read TGTGCCAGCACCCCCCGCACTAGGGGGCACTATGGCTACACCTTC. Its protein is CASTPRTRGHYGYTF.

The J gene is TRBJ2-5, the V gene TRBV2; a weak D match, TRBD2 (5 bases). Per the germline V gene, CDR1 is SNHLY and CDR2 is FYNNEI. The CDR3 length is 13 residues. V was trimmed by 6 bases and J by 3 bases, leaving 11 bases between them. The CDR3 loop reads CASSREPKETQYF. CDR3 in DNA: TGTGCCAGCAGCCGGGAACCTAAAGAGACCCAGTACTTC.

As regards this clone: Compared with germline, one end of the junction differs, possibly owing to a read error. This sequence joins TRBV20-1 and TRBJ1-2; D gene uncertain. The CDR3 is 9 amino acids. Per germline, CDR1 DFQATT and CDR2 SNEGSKA (reference sequence). CDR3: CSASGSIAF. Here the CDR3 DNA reads TGCAGTGCTAGCGGGAGTATCGCCTTC.

This chain joins TRBV5-8 and TRBJ1-2; TRBD1 matches at 9 bases. The J segment lost 7 bases and the V segment lost 4 bases, leaving 11 bases of the junction unmatched. Germline V gives CDR1 SGHTS, CDR2 YDEGEE. This CDR3 has 15 residues. DNA for the CDR3: TGTGCCAGCAGCAAACGTACAGGGGGCAAAGGTGGCTACACCTTC. Residues: CASSKRTGGKGGYTF.

This chain's CDR3 is CATSTRAALYEQYF. The CDR3 coding sequence is TGTGCCACCAGCACTCGAGCGGCCCTCTACGAGCAGTACTTC. V usage is TRBV15 and J usage is TRBJ2-7, with D tentatively TRBD2 (5 bases). CDR1 is LNHNV, CDR2 YYDKDF, per germline (reference sequence). V lost 4 bases and J lost 3, with 13 bases in between. This CDR3 region has 14 residues.